This T cell receptor beta chain is drawn from a study of blood T cell repertoires in COVID-19. The participants were between roughly 18 and 89 years old and came from 24 US areas. Cohort placement rested on clinical history that participants reported themselves. Per the germline V gene, CDR1 is SGDLS and CDR2 is YYNGEE. CDR3 length: 16 amino acids. V shed 4 bases and J 7 bases; nucleotides not matched to a gene: 13. Per the study methods: The assay estimated nucleated cells by amplifying reference gene primers. The repertoire was sequenced with immunoSEQ multiplex PCR; TCRdb's copy has only in-frame clones and lacks some. V and J calls and clone size are as listed in that table; D and trimming were resolved from the DNA. The profile shows 400,000 to 550,000 clones, around nine tenths of them singletons.

This sequence originates from a woman between 18 and 30 years old with acute COVID-19. Material: PBMCs or T cells enriched from blood (not recorded which). The V call is TRBV9, the J call TRBJ2-2, with 7 bases identical to TRBD2. This CDR3 reads CASSFSLASGIGELFF. The CDR3 nucleotides read TGTGCCAGCAGCTTTAGCTTAGCCAGCGGGATCGGGGAGCTGTTTTTT.